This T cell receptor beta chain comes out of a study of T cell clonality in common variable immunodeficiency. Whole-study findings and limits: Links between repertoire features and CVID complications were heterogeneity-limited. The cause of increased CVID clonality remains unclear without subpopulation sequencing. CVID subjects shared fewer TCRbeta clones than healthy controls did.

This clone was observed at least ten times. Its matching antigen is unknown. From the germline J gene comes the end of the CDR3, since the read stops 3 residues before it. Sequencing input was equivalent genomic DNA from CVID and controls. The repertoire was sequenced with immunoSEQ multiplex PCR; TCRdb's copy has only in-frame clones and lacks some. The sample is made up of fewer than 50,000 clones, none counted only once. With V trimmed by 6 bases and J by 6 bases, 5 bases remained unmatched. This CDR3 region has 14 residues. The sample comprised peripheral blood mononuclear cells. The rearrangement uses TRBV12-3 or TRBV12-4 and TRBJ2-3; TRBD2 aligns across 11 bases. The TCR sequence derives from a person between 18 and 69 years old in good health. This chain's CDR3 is CASRIAGGVDTQYF. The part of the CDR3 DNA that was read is TGTGCCAGCAGGATAGCGGGAGGGGTGGATACG.